What follows describes a single T cell receptor beta chain. This clonotype occurred many times. Which antigen it targets is not known. Nothing much larger sits one base from this clone, and base qualities are not available. Amplification of TCR beta CDR3 regions was carried out from RNA transcripts. The TCR CDR3 was subjected to a first round of RT-PCR using the HTBI primer set and the Qiagen OneStep RT-PCR kit. Libraries were constructed in a second round of multiplex PCR, after which size selection and purification were performed. Sequencing of the libraries was done on an Illumina HiSeq2000 using paired-end 100 bp reads. The source study handled its data this way. SOAPnuke was used to process the raw data, with reads discarded if the reads contained adapters or uncalled bases, had a mean Phred below 15, or lacked an exact constant-primer or identifier match. COPE v1.2.5 was used to merge the high-quality paired reads, and each unique nucleotide sequence was defined as a clonotype. MiTCR v1.1 was used to align clonotypes to the IMGT TRBV, TRBD and TRBJ reference segments. Analysis was restricted to V-J combinations with a frequency above 0.0001, which covered 99% to 99.2% of repertoires. The TCS score was defined as the ratio of F50 (clonal expansion) to E x V (chaos), calculated using BLOSUM62-based TCRdist between CDR3 peptides within each V-J. Welch's t-statistics and random forest reduced some 510 V-J features to roughly 13, which were used in a naive Bayes classifier (R e1071). The raw public data were reprocessed by TCRdb itself: fastp quality trimming at Q25, MiXCR clonotype calling, in-frame beta chains only. Entries are consolidated by CDR3 protein sequence, retaining the most common genes and DNA. The V and J calls shown here were made by TCRdb, not taken from the authors' results. In all, the sample holds 280,000 or so distinct CDR3 sequences, and 20% to 25% of those were seen once. The top ten constitute about 30% of the sample.

This specimen belongs to a study of T cells in Graves' hyperthyroidism and ophthalmopathy (dated by TCRdb to the late 2010s). About the full investigation: Peripheral blood samples were taken at the time of initial diagnosis, prior to any treatment. The roughly 90 discovery patients were divided at random into training and test sets in a 7:3 ratio. In addition, the study compared T-cell repertoires in thyroid tissue and in blood from roughly six Graves' hyperthyroidism patients. To identify TCR V-J signatures that set the groups apart, the researchers used a discovery cohort of 90 to 100 patients, made up of some 41 with Graves' ophthalmopathy and 57 with stable Graves' hyperthyroidism. After sampling, hyperthyroidism patients received methimazole starting at 30 mg daily, and ophthalmopathy patients received high-dose intravenous methylprednisolone. According to the paper, TCR Vbeta CDR3 sequencing was carried out on approximately 140 peripheral blood samples, which came from some 41 ophthalmopathy, around 75 hyperthyroidism and about 17 progressor patients. Whether ophthalmopathy could be predicted prospectively was tested in an independent validation cohort made up of under 20 hyperthyroidism patients plus 17 patients who later progressed to ophthalmopathy.

Results the study describes overall, beyond this receptor: In cross-validation, a model built on a 13 V-J signature told ophthalmopathy apart from stable hyperthyroidism with over 85% sensitivity and about 81% specificity, and in testing the same model reached 80%/75%. During validation, the model predicted progression to ophthalmopathy a median of around 7 months ahead of onset, with more than 55% sensitivity and about 75% specificity. No statistical method was used to fix the sample size in advance, and group allocation was not hidden from the investigators. Most expanded thyroid clonotypes (frequency above 0.001) were also detected in blood, a finding suggesting that blood repertoires may reflect thyroid immune responses.

Hyperthyroidism patients were newly diagnosed, had a disease duration of under 2 months, and were aged 18 to 65 years. The study excluded patients with uncontrolled infections, other autoimmune diseases, pregnancy or lactation. Clinical symptoms, serum thyroxine and TRAb, thyroid ultrasound, and orbital computed tomography formed the basis for the diagnoses. Blood from progressor patients was collected at the time of first diagnosis with hyperthyroidism, before any ophthalmopathy symptoms had appeared. Ficoll-Paque density gradient centrifugation was used to isolate PBMCs from about 9.4 ml of fresh peripheral blood. Progressor patients were first diagnosed with Graves' hyperthyroidism and then developed ophthalmopathy during follow-up. Total RNA was extracted using Trizol reagent, and RNA quality was assessed on an Agilent 2100 Bioanalyzer. Trimming removed 5 bases from V and 10 bases from J; the gene matches leave 17 bases unexplained. CDR1 and CDR2 are read off the germline V gene (reference sequence) as GTSNPN and SVGIG. The CDR3 holds 16 amino acids from the cysteine to the phenylalanine. CDR3 DNA is the only sequence kept; it has 48 bases, read in frame from the first base.

This TCR was recovered from a middle-aged man with Graves' hyperthyroidism that later progressed to Graves' ophthalmopathy. Specimen: blood. Recombination connected TRBV30 to TRBJ2-4, and 10 junctional nucleotides match TRBD2. In nucleotide form, the sequence is TGTGCCTGGGGTGGGACTAGCGAGTACCTGGGAAATATTCAGTACTTC. The resulting protein is CAWGGTSEYLGNIQYF.